The T cell receptor (beta chain) described here comes from a study of cytomegalovirus exposure and HLA in healthy donors. Overall study results and limits: The authors later found TCR association rates varying by HLA locus, with DRB1 most and HLA-C fewest. The study recorded 164 TCR beta chains that were cytomegalovirus-associated. An apparent linkage of common viral pathogens to several of the most significant clusters emerged in a later analysis. The likely origin of a cluster of highly shared sequence variants was a sequencing artifact.

The PCR made use of 60 Vbeta and 13 Jbeta primers. Some clones are missing from TCRdb's copy, which holds only in-frame ones; the method was immunoSEQ multiplex PCR. Listed are about 78,000 clones; 6.5% to 8.5% falls within the top ten. This CDR3 spans 19 amino acids. V lost 6 bases to trimming and J lost 7 bases, with 31 bases between them. CDR1 and CDR2 (germline): SGHTA, FQGNSA. Concerning this clone itself: Its target is not known.

The chain uses TRBV7-2 and TRBJ2-1; D may be TRBD2 (7 bases). The sample was PBMCs. This sequence originates from a female donor in good health and CMV-seropositive. CDR3 coding DNA: TGTGCCAGCAGGCGATGGGGGGCTAGCGGAGTGGTGGTGGGGAATGAGCAGTTCTTC. Translation gives CASRRWGASGVVVGNEQFF.